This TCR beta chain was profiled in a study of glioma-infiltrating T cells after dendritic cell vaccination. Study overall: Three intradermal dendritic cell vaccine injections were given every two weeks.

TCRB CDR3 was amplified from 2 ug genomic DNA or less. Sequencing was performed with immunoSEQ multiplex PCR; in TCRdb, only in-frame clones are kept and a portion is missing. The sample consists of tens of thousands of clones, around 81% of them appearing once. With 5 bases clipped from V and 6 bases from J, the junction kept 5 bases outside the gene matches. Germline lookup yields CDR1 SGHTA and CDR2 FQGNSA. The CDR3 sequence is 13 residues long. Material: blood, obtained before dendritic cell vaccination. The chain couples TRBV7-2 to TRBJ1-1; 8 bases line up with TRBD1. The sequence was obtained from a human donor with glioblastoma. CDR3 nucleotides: TGTGCCAGCAGCACCACGACAGGGGCTGAAGCTTTCTTT. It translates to CASSTTTGAEAFF.